One sample yielded the 9 T cell receptor beta chains listed below, sequenced in a study of T cells in Graves' hyperthyroidism and ophthalmopathy. TCR beta CDR3 regions were amplified from RNA. In the first-round RT-PCR of the TCR CDR3, the HTBI primer set was used. TCRdb re-derived calls from the multiplex PCR reads in MiXCR, one entry per CDR3 protein. The sample yields fewer than 350,000 distinct CDR3 sequences, roughly 19% seen once. Sequencing was performed on blood. These receptors all come from a man in his fifties or sixties with Graves' ophthalmopathy.

At least ten counts were recorded for this clonotype. The chain links TRBV28 to TRBJ1-5, with D unresolved. The CDR3 length is 14 residues. Germline-derived CDR1 and CDR2 are MDHEN and SYDVKM. Trimming removed 5 bases from V and 6 bases from J, with 14 bases in between. CDR3 sequence: CASSPTGAGQPQHF. The CDR3 DNA follows: TGTGCCAGCAGTCCCACGGGAGCGGGTCAGCCCCAGCATTTT.

The genes are TRBV6-1 and TRBJ2-6, with TRBD2 identical over 9 bases. The trim removed 6 bases at V and 0 bases at J, leaving 12 bases unmatched. The CDR3 has 19 residues. Germline loops: CDR1 MNHNS, CDR2 SASEGT. CDR3 sequence: CASSQRGAGGASGANVLTF. The CDR3 region has the DNA TGTGCCAGCAGCCAGCGGGGAGCGGGAGGTGCCTCTGGGGCCAACGTCCTGACTTTC.

A few counts support this clonotype. The CDR3, as DNA: TGTGCCAGCAGCTTAGCCTCGAGCTCCTACAATGAGCAGTTCTTC. Protein sequence: CASSLASSSYNEQFF. The V gene is TRBV7-2, the J gene TRBJ2-1; D gene unclear. The germline V and J ends were trimmed by 0 bases and 0 bases, with 6 bases remaining between them. Germline loops: CDR1 SGHTA, CDR2 FQGNSA. This CDR3 has 15 residues.

The table lists this clonotype with a few counts. The chain joins TRBV27 to TRBJ1-5; tentatively, D is TRBD1 (5 bases). CDR3 length: 15 amino acids. The V end was cut by 3 bases, the J end by 0 bases, with 9 bases between. Germline V lookup: CDR1 MNHEY, CDR2 SMNVEV (reference sequence). The CDR3 is CASSFGGFSNQPQHF. CDR3 sequence (DNA): TGTGCCAGCAGTTTTGGGGGATTTAGCAATCAGCCCCAGCATTTT.

This clonotype has only a few counts. This chain uses TRBV14 with TRBJ2-3; D remains unclear. CDR3 size: 14 residues. Between the trimmed V and J ends, which lost 1 base and 3 bases, there was a span of 8 bases. Germline lookup yields CDR1 SGHDN and CDR2 FVKESK. The CDR3, as DNA: TGTGCCAGCAGCCAAGTCACAGCGACAGATACGCAGTATTTT. The encoded protein is CASSQVTATDTQYF.

This clonotype appeared once. A much larger clone sits a single nucleotide away, making a read error possible. The rearrangement links TRBV7-3 to TRBJ2-5, with 8 bases identical to TRBD1. The CDR3 runs 13 residues. Germline values: CDR1 SGHTA, CDR2 FQGTGA. The CDR3 protein is CAGSLGDRETQYF. CDR3 DNA: TGTGCCGGCAGCCTAGGGGACAGGGAGACCCAGTACTTC.

The sample holds a few counts of this clonotype. The rearrangement links TRBV12-3 or TRBV12-4 to TRBJ2-2; tentative D call: TRBD2 (5 bases). The CDR3 extends over 12 amino acids. Trimming stripped 4 bases from V and 15 bases from J, with 15 bases between. CDR3 sequence (DNA): TGTGCCAGCAGTTCGTACGGTCCCGGGGTGTTTTTT. Translated, it gives CASSSYGPGVFF.

This clonotype was counted a few times. The rearrangement links TRBV9 to TRBJ1-1; 10 nucleotides align to TRBD1. Trimming at V came to 5 bases and at J to 4 bases, leaving 11 bases not matched to a gene. The CDR3 is 16 amino acids. Germline V gene lookup returns CDR1 SGDLS and CDR2 YYNGEE. The CDR3 coding sequence is TGTGCCAGCAGGCCCCGACAGGGGGCCGGGATCACTGAAGCTTTCTTT. Translated: CASRPRQGAGITEAFF.

This clonotype occurred many times. The V call is TRBV27, the J call TRBJ2-7; 10 bases map to TRBD2. In germline, CDR1 is MNHEY, CDR2 SMNVEV (reference sequence). The V gene end was trimmed by 2 bases and the J gene end by 0 bases; junction bases not matched to a gene: 1. The CDR3 is made up of 15 amino acids. CDR3 nucleotides: TGTGCCAGCAGTTTAAGCGGGAGGGCCTCCTACGAGCAGTACTTC. Translation gives CASSLSGRASYEQYF.